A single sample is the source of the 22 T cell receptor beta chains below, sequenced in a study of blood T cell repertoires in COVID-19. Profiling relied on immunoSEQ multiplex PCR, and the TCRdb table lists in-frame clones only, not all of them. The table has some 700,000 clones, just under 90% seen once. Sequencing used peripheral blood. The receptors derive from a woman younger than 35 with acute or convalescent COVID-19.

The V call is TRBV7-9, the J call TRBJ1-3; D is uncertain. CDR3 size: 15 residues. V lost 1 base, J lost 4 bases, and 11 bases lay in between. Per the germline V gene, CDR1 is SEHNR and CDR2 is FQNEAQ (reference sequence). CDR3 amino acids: CASSLGGEAGNTIYF. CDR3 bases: TGTGCCAGCAGCTTAGGCGGGGAGGCAGGAAACACCATATATTTT.

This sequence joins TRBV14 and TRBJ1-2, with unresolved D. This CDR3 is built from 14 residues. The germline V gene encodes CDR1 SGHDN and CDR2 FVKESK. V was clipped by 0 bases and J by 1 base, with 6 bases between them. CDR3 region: CASSQEGSNYGYTF. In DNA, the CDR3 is TGTGCCAGCAGCCAAGAGGGCAGTAACTATGGCTACACCTTC. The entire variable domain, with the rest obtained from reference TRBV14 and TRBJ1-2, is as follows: EAGVTQFPSHSVIEKGQTVTLRCDPISGHDNLYWYRRVMGKEIKFLLHFVKESKQDESGMPNNRFLAERTGGTYSTLKVQPAELEDSGVYFCASSQEGSNYGYTFGSGTRLTVV.

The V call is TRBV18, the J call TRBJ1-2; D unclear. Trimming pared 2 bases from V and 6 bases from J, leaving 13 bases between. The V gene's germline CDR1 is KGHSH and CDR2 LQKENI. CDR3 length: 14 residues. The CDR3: CASSPLGGLDGYTF. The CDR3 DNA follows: TGTGCCAGCTCACCATTGGGAGGGCTGGATGGCTACACCTTC.

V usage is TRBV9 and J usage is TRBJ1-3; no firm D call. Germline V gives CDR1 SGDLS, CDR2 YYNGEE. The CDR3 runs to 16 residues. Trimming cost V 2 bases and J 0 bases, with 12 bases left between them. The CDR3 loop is CASSVVRYHSGNTIYF. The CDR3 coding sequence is TGTGCCAGCAGCGTGGTTCGGTACCACTCTGGAAACACCATATATTTT.

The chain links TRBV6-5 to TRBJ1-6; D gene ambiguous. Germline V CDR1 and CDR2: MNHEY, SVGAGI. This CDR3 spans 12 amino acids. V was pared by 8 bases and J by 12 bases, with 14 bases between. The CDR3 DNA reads TGTGCCAGCCGGGCCTTTGGAGGACCCCTCCACTTT. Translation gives CASRAFGGPLHF.

Here the CDR3 reads CASSSFGGTDTQYF. The CDR3 DNA reads as TGTGCCAGCAGCTCCTTCGGGGGCACAGATACGCAGTATTTT. The genes are TRBV7-2 and TRBJ2-3, with D perhaps matching TRBD2 (5 bases). Trimming left V 4 bases short and J 1 base short, with 9 bases between. The germline CDR1 and CDR2 sequences are SGHTA and FQGNSA. The length of the CDR3 is 14 residues.

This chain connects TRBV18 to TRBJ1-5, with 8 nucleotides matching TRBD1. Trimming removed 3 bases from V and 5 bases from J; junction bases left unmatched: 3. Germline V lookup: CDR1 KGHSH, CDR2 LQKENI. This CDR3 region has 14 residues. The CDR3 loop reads CASSPSGQDQPQHF. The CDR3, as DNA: TGTGCCAGCTCACCTTCGGGACAGGATCAGCCCCAGCATTTT.

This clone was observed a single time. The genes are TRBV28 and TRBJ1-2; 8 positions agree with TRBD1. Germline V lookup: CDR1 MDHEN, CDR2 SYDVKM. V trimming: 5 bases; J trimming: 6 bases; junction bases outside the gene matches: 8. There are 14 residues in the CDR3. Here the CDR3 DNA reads TGTGCCAGCAGTCCCCTGGACAGGGTGAATGGCTACACCTTC. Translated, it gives CASSPLDRVNGYTF.

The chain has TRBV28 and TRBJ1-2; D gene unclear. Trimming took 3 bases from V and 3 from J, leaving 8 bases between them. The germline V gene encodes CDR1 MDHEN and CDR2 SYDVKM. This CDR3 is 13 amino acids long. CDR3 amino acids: CASSLGRYYGYTF. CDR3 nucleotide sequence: TGTGCCAGCAGTTTGGGGAGGTACTATGGCTACACCTTC.

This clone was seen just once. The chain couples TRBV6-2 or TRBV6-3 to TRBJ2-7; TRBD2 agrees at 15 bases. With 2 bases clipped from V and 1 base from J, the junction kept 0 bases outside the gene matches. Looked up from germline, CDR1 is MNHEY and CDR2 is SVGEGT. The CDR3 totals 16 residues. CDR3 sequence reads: CASSYGTSGGSYEQYF. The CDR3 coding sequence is TGTGCCAGCAGTTACGGGACTAGCGGGGGGTCCTACGAGCAGTACTTC.

The CDR3 sequence is CASSLEMGGQGITYGYTF. The CDR3 DNA sequence: TGTGCCAGCAGCTTAGAGATGGGGGGACAGGGGATTACCTATGGCTACACCTTC. This rearrangement joins TRBV7-8 to TRBJ1-2, with TRBD1 matching over 10 bases. The junction had 12 bases not matched to a gene; V was cut back by 1 base and J by 4 bases. CDR1 and CDR2 from the germline V gene are SGHVS and FQNEAQ. There are 18 residues in the CDR3. Looking up the rest from reference TRBV7-8 and TRBJ1-2 gives the full variable domain: GAGVSQSPRYKVAKRGQDVALRCDPISGHVSLFWYQQALGQGPEFLTYFQNEAQLDKSGLPSDRFFAERPEGSVSTLKIQRTQQEDSAVYLCASSLEMGGQGITYGYTFGSGTRLTVV.

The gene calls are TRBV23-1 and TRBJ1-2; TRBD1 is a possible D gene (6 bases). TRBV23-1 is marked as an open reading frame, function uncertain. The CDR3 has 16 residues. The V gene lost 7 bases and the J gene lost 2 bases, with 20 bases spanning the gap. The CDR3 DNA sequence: TGCGCCAGCACTCGTGGAGCGGACAGATTAAACTATGGCTACACCTTC. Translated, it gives CASTRGADRLNYGYTF.

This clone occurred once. Here the CDR3 reads CAWSVMVVGEQYF. Written as DNA, the CDR3 is TGTGCCTGGAGTGTCATGGTCGTCGGCGAGCAGTACTTC. The chain is built from TRBV30 and TRBJ2-7; no firm D call. V gave up 0 bases and J gave up 6 bases, with 12 bases separating them. CDR1 is GTSNPN, CDR2 SVGIG, per germline (reference sequence). The CDR3 has 13 amino acids.

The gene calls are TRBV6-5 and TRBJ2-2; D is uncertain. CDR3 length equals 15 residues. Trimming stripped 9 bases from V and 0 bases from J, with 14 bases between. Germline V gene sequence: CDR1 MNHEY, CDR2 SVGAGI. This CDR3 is CARGWLGPNTGELFF. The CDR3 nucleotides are TGTGCCAGGGGTTGGCTGGGCCCGAACACCGGGGAGCTGTTTTTT.

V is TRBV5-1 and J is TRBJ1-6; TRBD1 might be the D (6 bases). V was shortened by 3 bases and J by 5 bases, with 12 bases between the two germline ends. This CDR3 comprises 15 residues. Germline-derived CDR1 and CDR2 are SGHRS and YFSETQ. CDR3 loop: CASSYYRVHNSPLHF. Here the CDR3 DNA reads TGCGCCAGCAGCTACTACAGGGTACATAATTCACCCCTCCACTTT.

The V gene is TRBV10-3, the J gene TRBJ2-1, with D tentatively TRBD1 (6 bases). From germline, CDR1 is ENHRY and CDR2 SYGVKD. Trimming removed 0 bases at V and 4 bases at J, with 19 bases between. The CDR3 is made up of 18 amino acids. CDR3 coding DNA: TGTGCCATCAGTGAGTCGGCCCAACAGGGTCTAGGTTACAATGAGCAGTTCTTC. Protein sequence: CAISESAQQGLGYNEQFF.

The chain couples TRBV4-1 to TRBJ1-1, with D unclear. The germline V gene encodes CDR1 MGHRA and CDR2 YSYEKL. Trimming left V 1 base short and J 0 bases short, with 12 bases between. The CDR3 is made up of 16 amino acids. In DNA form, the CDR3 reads TGCGCCAGCAGCCAAGGTCGGGAAGGGTTGAACACTGAAGCTTTCTTT. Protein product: CASSQGREGLNTEAFF.

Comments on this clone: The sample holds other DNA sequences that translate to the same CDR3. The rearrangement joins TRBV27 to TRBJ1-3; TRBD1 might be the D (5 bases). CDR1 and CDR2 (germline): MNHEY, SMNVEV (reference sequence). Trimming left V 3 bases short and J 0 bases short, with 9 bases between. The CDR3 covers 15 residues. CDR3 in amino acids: CASSFGGSSGNTIYF. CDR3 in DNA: TGTGCCAGCAGTTTTGGGGGGTCCTCTGGAAACACCATATATTTT.

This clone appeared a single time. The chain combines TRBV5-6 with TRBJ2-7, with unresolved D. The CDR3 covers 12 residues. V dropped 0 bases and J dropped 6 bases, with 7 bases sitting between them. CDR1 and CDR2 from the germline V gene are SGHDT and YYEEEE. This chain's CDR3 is CASSLGPGEQYF. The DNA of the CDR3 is TGTGCCAGCAGCTTGGGGCCTGGCGAGCAGTACTTC. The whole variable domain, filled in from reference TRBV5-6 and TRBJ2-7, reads DAGVTQSPTHLIKTRGQQVTLRCSPKSGHDTVSWYQQALGQGPQFIFQYYEEEERQRGNFPDRFSGHQFPNYSSELNVNALLLGDSALYLCASSLGPGEQYFGPGTRLTVT.

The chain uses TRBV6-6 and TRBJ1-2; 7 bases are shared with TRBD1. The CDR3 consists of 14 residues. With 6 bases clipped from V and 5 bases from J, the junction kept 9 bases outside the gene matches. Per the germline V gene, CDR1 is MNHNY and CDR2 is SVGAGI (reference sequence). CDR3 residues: CASSPGQDPYGYTF. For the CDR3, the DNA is TGTGCCAGCAGCCCCGGACAGGATCCATATGGCTACACCTTC.

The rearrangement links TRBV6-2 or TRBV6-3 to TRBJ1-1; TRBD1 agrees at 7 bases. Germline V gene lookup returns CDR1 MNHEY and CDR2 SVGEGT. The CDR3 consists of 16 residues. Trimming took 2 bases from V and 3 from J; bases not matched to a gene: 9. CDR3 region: CASSYVLWQGDTEAFF. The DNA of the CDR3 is TGTGCCAGCAGTTACGTTCTATGGCAGGGGGACACTGAAGCTTTCTTT.

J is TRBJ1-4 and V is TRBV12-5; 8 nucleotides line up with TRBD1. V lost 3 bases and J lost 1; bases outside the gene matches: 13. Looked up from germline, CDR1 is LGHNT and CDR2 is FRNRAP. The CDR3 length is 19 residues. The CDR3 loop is CASGLNRGATFETNEKLFF. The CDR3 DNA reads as TGTGCTAGTGGTTTAAACAGGGGGGCGACCTTTGAAACTAATGAAAAACTGTTTTTT.